A selection of T cell receptor beta chains follows, all from one sample in a study of PD-L1 blockade in urothelial cancer. Data came from immunoSEQ multiplex PCR; TCRdb stores just in-frame clones and leaves some out. The sample consists of about 130,000 clones, roughly 88% of them appearing once. The sample here was PBMCs, taken around atezolizumab (anti-PD-L1) treatment. These receptors came from a man aged 50-60 years with urothelial cancer. Each CDR3 is given with its conserved first and last residue. The D gene is left open where the match is weak. Clone size appears in some rows only: once, few, many, or a class for an expanded clone.

j_call v_call clone_size d_call cdr3_aa cdr3_nt
TRBJ2-2 TRBV18 . . CASSLSANTGELFF TGTGCCAGCTCGTTGTCAGCGAACACCGGGGAGCTGTTTTTT
TRBJ2-7 TRBV2 . TRBD2 CASSETSGGAYEQYF TGTGCCAGCAGTGAGACTAGCGGGGGAGCCTACGAGCAGTACTTC
TRBJ1-1 TRBV14 few . CASSPSMNTEAFF TGTGCCAGCAGCCCTAGTATGAACACTGAAGCTTTCTTT
TRBJ2-4 TRBV28 . TRBD1 CASNQRTGGSDIQYF TGTGCCAGCAATCAGCGAACAGGGGGCAGTGACATTCAGTACTTC
TRBJ2-5 TRBV7-2 once . CASSLGSSGTQYF TGTGCCAGCAGCTTAGGTTCTAGTGGTACCCAGTACTTC
TRBJ2-3 TRBV29-1 . TRBD1 CSGGTGGTDTQYF TGCAGCGGAGGGACAGGGGGGACAGATACGCAGTATTTT
TRBJ2-7 TRBV28 . . CASSGAGYSYEQYF TGTGCCAGCAGTGGGGCAGGGTACTCCTACGAGCAGTACTTC
TRBJ2-7 TRBV9 . . CASSDDSSPYEQYF TGTGCCAGCAGTGACGACAGCTCCCCCTACGAGCAGTACTTC
TRBJ1-4 TRBV28 . TRBD1 CASRGQKEKLFF TGTGCCAGCAGGGGACAGAAGGAAAAACTGTTTTTT
TRBJ2-4 TRBV7-3 . TRBD2 CASSLAGVDIQYF TGTGCCAGCAGCTTAGCGGGAGTAGACATTCAGTACTTC
TRBJ1-3 TRBV6-6 . . CASSPRDLIGNTIYF TGTGCCAGCAGTCCTCGGGACTTGATAGGAAACACCATATATTTT
TRBJ2-5 TRBV11-1 once TRBD2 CASSRRVTGGAETQYF TGTGCCAGCAGCAGACGAGTCACGGGAGGAGCCGAGACCCAGTACTTC
TRBJ1-2 TRBV7-2 . TRBD1 CASSLATGGARGYTF TGTGCCAGCAGCTTAGCTACAGGGGGCGCAAGGGGCTACACCTTC
TRBJ2-7 TRBV9 . . CASSVAAETYEQYF TGTGCCAGCAGCGTAGCGGCGGAGACCTACGAGCAGTACTTC
TRBJ1-5 TRBV6-1 few . CASSGGGGRQPQHF TGTGCCAGCAGTGGGGGTGGGGGGAGGCAGCCCCAGCATTTT
TRBJ2-2 TRBV19 . . CASRRQVVTGELFF TGTGCCAGTAGGAGACAGGTGGTCACCGGGGAGCTGTTTTTT
TRBJ2-7 TRBV11-2 once . CASSLGAGGSGEQYF TGTGCCAGCAGCTTAGGGGCGGGCGGGTCGGGGGAGCAGTACTTC
TRBJ2-2 TRBV7-3 . TRBD2 CASSLKGLAGAHTGELFF TGTGCCAGCAGCTTAAAAGGCCTAGCGGGAGCTCACACCGGGGAGCTGTTTTTT
TRBJ1-1 TRBV28 . TRBD1 CASSPPVPGQATEAFF TGTGCCAGCAGTCCCCCAGTCCCGGGACAGGCGACTGAAGCTTTCTTT
TRBJ1-1 TRBV19 . . CASSNSIEDTEAFF TGTGCCAGTAGTAATAGTATTGAAGACACTGAAGCTTTCTTT
TRBJ2-7 TRBV21-1 . . CASSKGEWSIQLPSYEQYF TGTGCCAGCAGCAAAGGTGAGTGGTCTATACAGCTCCCCTCCTACGAGCAGTACTTC
TRBJ2-3 TRBV27 . . CASSLKRSPRGDTQYF TGTGCCAGCAGTTTAAAACGTTCCCCTCGGGGAGATACGCAGTATTTT
TRBJ2-1 TRBV9 . TRBD1 CASSASGQAYNEQFF TGTGCCAGCAGCGCCTCGGGACAGGCCTACAATGAGCAGTTCTTC
TRBJ2-3 TRBV7-6 . TRBD1 CASSTRQGTDTQYF TGTGCCAGCAGCACTCGACAGGGGACAGATACGCAGTATTTT
TRBJ2-7 TRBV29-1 . . CSVGLPYDTPYEQYF TGCAGCGTCGGATTACCCTATGACACCCCCTACGAGCAGTACTTC
TRBJ2-3 TRBV6-5 . . CASSYAGTDTQYF TGTGCCAGCAGTTACGCAGGAACAGATACGCAGTATTTT
TRBJ2-6 TRBV19 . TRBD1 CASSPSGQGTAGANVLTF TGTGCCAGTAGTCCCTCGGGACAGGGTACTGCTGGGGCCAACGTCCTGACTTTC
TRBJ2-1 TRBV9 once . CASSVDGYNEQFF TGTGCCAGCAGCGTAGACGGGTACAATGAGCAGTTCTTC
TRBJ1-3 TRBV28 . . CASSLGGGGGFSGNTIYF TGTGCCAGCAGTTTAGGTGGGGGAGGGGGATTCTCTGGAAACACCATATATTTT
TRBJ2-7 TRBV27 once TRBD2 CASSLSWTSASGEQYF TGTGCCAGCAGTTTATCCTGGACTAGCGCTTCTGGCGAGCAGTACTTC
TRBJ1-2 TRBV27 . TRBD1 CASSFQGQAGYTF TGTGCCAGCAGTTTCCAAGGACAGGCGGGCTACACCTTC
TRBJ2-1 TRBV5-1 . TRBD2 CASSWGLADTYNEQFF TGCGCCAGCAGCTGGGGCCTAGCGGACACCTACAATGAGCAGTTCTTC
TRBJ1-2 TRBV7-6 . . CASSLASAGFSNYGYTF TGTGCCAGCAGCTTAGCCAGTGCAGGGTTTTCTAACTATGGCTACACCTTC
TRBJ1-2 TRBV19 few . CASSHQGDYGYTF TGTGCCAGTAGCCATCAAGGAGACTATGGCTACACCTTC
TRBJ1-5 TRBV5-8 once . CASSLEKGDFNQPQHF TGTGCCAGCAGCTTGGAAAAAGGGGATTTCAATCAGCCCCAGCATTTT
TRBJ2-1 TRBV25-1 . TRBD2 CASSGTGLAQINEQFF TGTGCCAGCAGTGGGACGGGACTAGCGCAGATCAATGAGCAGTTCTTC
TRBJ1-2 TRBV7-8 . . CASSLTGDQDGYTF TGTGCCAGCAGCCTCACGGGGGATCAGGATGGCTACACCTTC
TRBJ2-1 TRBV28 . TRBD2 CASSSLGTSGRGEQFF TGTGCCAGCAGTTCGTTAGGGACTAGCGGGAGGGGTGAGCAGTTCTTC
TRBJ1-4 TRBV27 . . CASSFSGPGANEKLFF TGTGCCAGCAGTTTTTCAGGCCCCGGGGCTAATGAAAAACTGTTTTTT
TRBJ2-7 TRBV7-8 . . CASSLFRGSYEQYF TGTGCCAGCAGCTTGTTTCGGGGATCCTACGAGCAGTACTTC
TRBJ2-7 TRBV7-9 . TRBD2 CASSLKGGGGLDEQYF TGTGCCAGCAGTCTAAAGGGGGGCGGGGGGTTGGACGAGCAGTACTTC
TRBJ2-7 TRBV11-2 . . CASSLGLQTYEQYF TGTGCCAGCAGCTTGGGACTTCAAACCTACGAGCAGTACTTC
TRBJ1-5 TRBV9 . . CASSKSPTVNQPQHF TGTGCCAGCAGCAAATCTCCGACAGTAAATCAGCCCCAGCATTTT
TRBJ2-7 TRBV4-2 . . CASSQDVSATRYEQYF TGTGCCAGCAGCCAAGACGTTAGCGCCACCCGATACGAGCAGTACTTC
TRBJ2-2 TRBV7-9 . . CASRTEIPIAGELFF TGTGCCAGCAGGACGGAGATACCAATCGCCGGGGAGCTGTTTTTT
TRBJ2-1 TRBV7-3 . . CASSLGGKNEQFF TGTGCCAGCAGCTTAGGGGGCAAGAATGAGCAGTTCTTC
TRBJ1-5 TRBV28 . TRBD1 CASSSPDRAGQPQHF TGTGCCAGCAGTTCACCGGACAGGGCCGGGCAGCCCCAGCATTTT
TRBJ1-5 TRBV12-2 . . CASRFNPTKWSSNQPQHF TGTGCAAGTCGCTTTAATCCCACTAAATGGTCCAGCAATCAGCCCCAGCATTTT
TRBJ1-2 TRBV2 . TRBD1 CASSGTGNYGYTF TGTGCCAGTTCCGGGACAGGGAACTATGGCTACACCTTC
TRBJ2-7 TRBV9 . TRBD1 CASSTGQGGYEQYF TGTGCCAGCAGCACAGGACAGGGGGGCTACGAGCAGTACTTC
TRBJ2-7 TRBV6-6 . TRBD1 CASSLGQGATTF TGTGCCAGCAGTTTGGGACAGGGGGCGACTACCTTC
TRBJ1-1 TRBV2 . . CASRVQTNTEAFF TGTGCCAGCAGGGTACAGACGAACACTGAAGCTTTCTTT
TRBJ2-7 TRBV6-5 . . CASSYKGEQYF TGTGCCAGCAGTTACAAGGGGGAGCAGTACTTC
TRBJ1-1 TRBV6-1 . . CASTTGHMNTEAFF TGTGCCAGCACTACAGGGCATATGAACACTGAAGCTTTCTTT